One and the same sample provided the 29 T cell receptor beta chains below, sequenced in a study of blood T cell repertoires in COVID-19. TCRdb's copy holds only in-frame clones and misses some; the assay was immunoSEQ multiplex PCR. The sample gives 95,000 to 110,000 clones, 80% to 90% of which show up once; approximately 3.4% is in the top ten. The sequencing input was peripheral blood. The receptors stem from a woman aged 55 to 70 with acute or convalescent COVID-19.

This chain uses TRBV7-3 with TRBJ2-2; D is possibly TRBD2 (5 bases). The germline CDR1 and CDR2 sequences are SGHTA and FQGTGA. Trimming left V 2 bases short and J 7 bases short, with 8 bases between. The CDR3 is 13 amino acids. CDR3 residues: CASSLAGGGELFF. The CDR3 nucleotides are TGTGCCAGCAGCTTAGCAGGAGGCGGGGAGCTGTTTTTT.

The sample holds one count of this clone. V is TRBV19 and J is TRBJ2-5; TRBD1 aligns across 7 bases. V shed 6 bases and J 3 bases; nucleotides not matched to a gene: 7. The germline gives CDR1 LNHDA, CDR2 SQIVND (reference sequence). This CDR3 has 14 amino acids. This chain's CDR3 is CASSLTGTEETQYF. The CDR3 DNA sequence: TGTGCCAGTAGCTTGACCGGGACAGAAGAGACCCAGTACTTC.

This clone showed up just once. The chain couples TRBV7-3 to TRBJ1-1; 7 nucleotides match TRBD1. Per the germline V gene, CDR1 is SGHTA and CDR2 is FQGTGA. The CDR3 covers 13 residues. V shed 4 bases and J 5 bases; nucleotides not matched to a gene: 4. The CDR3 DNA reads as TGTGCCAGCAGCTCCACAGGGGTGACTGAAGCTTTCTTT. It yields the protein CASSSTGVTEAFF.

The chain employs TRBV4-1 and TRBJ1-5; D is ambiguous. The CDR3 has 15 amino acids. Germline CDR1 MGHRA, CDR2 YSYEKL. V gave up 3 bases and J gave up 11 bases, with 20 bases separating them. The CDR3 sequence: CASSHPDAGTRAQHF. The CDR3 nucleotides read TGCGCCAGCAGCCACCCCGATGCGGGAACCCGGGCCCAGCATTTT.

V gene TRBV5-4 combines with J gene TRBJ2-5; 8 bases are shared with TRBD1. Germline V gene lookup returns CDR1 SGHNT and CDR2 YYREEE (reference sequence). The CDR3 runs 15 residues. The trim removed 0 bases at V and 4 bases at J, leaving 5 bases unmatched. The CDR3 reads CASSLGTGSVETQYF. CDR3 bases: TGTGCCAGCAGCTTGGGGACAGGGTCTGTAGAGACCCAGTACTTC.

The chain uses TRBV5-4 and TRBJ2-5; D call uncertain. V was pared by 5 bases and J by 1 base, with 15 bases between. In germline, CDR1 is SGHNT, CDR2 YYREEE (reference sequence). CDR3 length equals 15 residues. The CDR3 DNA reads as TGTGCCAGCAGTCAGAGGCGGCAACTCCAAGAGACCCAGTACTTC. Encoded protein: CASSQRRQLQETQYF.

The rearrangement links TRBV28 to TRBJ2-7; 8 bases agree with TRBD2. The J segment lost 6 bases and the V segment lost 3 bases, leaving 7 bases of the junction unmatched. Germline V gene lookup returns CDR1 MDHEN and CDR2 SYDVKM. This CDR3 region has 14 residues. CDR3 loop: CASSFMGLGSEQYF. CDR3 bases: TGTGCCAGCAGTTTCATGGGACTAGGGAGCGAGCAGTACTTC.

V and J are TRBV7-9 and TRBJ2-1, with D maybe TRBD2 (5 bases). From germline, CDR1 is SEHNR and CDR2 FQNEAQ (reference sequence). The CDR3 covers 13 residues. V was clipped by 3 bases and J by 7 bases, with 10 bases between them. The CDR3 loop reads CASSFFSGNEQFF. The CDR3 bases are TGTGCCAGCAGCTTCTTTTCGGGAAATGAGCAGTTCTTC.

The chain is built from TRBV5-5 and TRBJ1-5; D is ambiguous. The CDR3 loop spans 12 amino acids. Germline values: CDR1 SGHKS, CDR2 YYEKEE (reference sequence). Trimming pared 4 bases from V and 5 bases from J, leaving 7 bases between. This chain's CDR3 is CASSLRDQPQHF. The CDR3 DNA reads TGTGCCAGCAGCCTCCGGGATCAGCCCCAGCATTTT. The whole variable domain, filled in from reference TRBV5-5 and TRBJ1-5, reads DAGVTQSPTHLIKTRGQQVTLRCSPISGHKSVSWYQQVLGQGPQFIFQYYEKEERGRGNFPDRFSARQFPNYSSELNVNALLLGDSALYLCASSLRDQPQHFGDGTRLSIL.

The V call is TRBV7-2, the J call TRBJ1-6; 8 bases line up with TRBD1. Germline loops: CDR1 SGHTA, CDR2 FQGNSA. V was clipped by 5 bases and J by 10 bases; unmatched bases: 10. The CDR3 consists of 15 residues. This CDR3 reads CASSRDRGGRSPLHF. The CDR3 region has the DNA TGTGCCAGCAGCCGCGACAGGGGCGGGAGATCACCCCTCCACTTT. The full variable domain, in which reference TRBV7-2 and TRBJ1-6 provide the parts outside the CDR3, is GAGVSQSPSNKVTEKGKDVELRCDPISGHTALYWYRQSLGQGLEFLIYFQGNSAPDKSGLPSDRFSAERTGGSVSTLTIQRTQQEDSAVYLCASSRDRGGRSPLHFGNGTRLTVT.

The chain joins TRBV3-1 (or the pseudogene TRBV3-2) to TRBJ1-4; TRBD1 matches 7 bases. Germline V CDR1 and CDR2: LGHDT, YNNKEL (reference sequence). Losses at the gene ends were 4 bases for V and 8 bases for J; bases not matched to a gene: 7. This CDR3 has 14 amino acids. The CDR3 loop reads CASSLQGTGEKLFF. The CDR3 DNA sequence: TGTGCCAGCAGCCTACAGGGGACCGGAGAAAAACTGTTTTTT.

This chain links TRBV19 with TRBJ2-1; 14 bases align to TRBD2. J gave up 8 bases and V 5 bases, and 5 bases lay outside the gene matches. The CDR3 runs to 15 residues. Germline-derived CDR1 and CDR2 are LNHDA and SQIVND (reference sequence). The DNA of the CDR3 is TGTGCCAGTAGTTCCGGGACTAGCGGGAGCTATGAGCAGTTCTTC. Amino acid sequence: CASSSGTSGSYEQFF. The whole variable domain, filled in from reference TRBV19 and TRBJ2-1, reads DGGITQSPKYLFRKEGQNVTLSCEQNLNHDAMYWYRQDPGQGLRLIYYSQIVNDFQKGDIAEGYSVSREKKESFPLTVTSAQKNPTAFYLCASSSGTSGSYEQFFGPGTRLTVL.

V and J are TRBV11-2 and TRBJ2-1; D may be TRBD2 (6 bases). There are 19 residues in the CDR3. V was cut by 5 bases and J by 0 bases, with 23 bases left in between. Per germline, CDR1 SGHAT and CDR2 FQNNGV. CDR3 in DNA: TGTGCCAGCAGCCATTGGGAGCTAGCGCCTGCTAGCTCCTACAATGAGCAGTTCTTC. Its translation is CASSHWELAPASSYNEQFF.

This chain links TRBV19 with TRBJ2-2, with 10 bases fitting TRBD1. The V gene's germline CDR1 is LNHDA and CDR2 SQIVND (reference sequence). Trimming cost V 3 bases and J 6 bases; bases outside gene matches: 7. The CDR3 loop spans 16 amino acids. The CDR3 loop is CASSIWDRGLPGELFF. In DNA, the CDR3 is TGTGCCAGTAGTATCTGGGACAGGGGTCTCCCCGGGGAGCTGTTTTTT.

This chain connects TRBV3-1 (or the pseudogene TRBV3-2) to TRBJ2-7; D unresolved. Germline V gives CDR1 LGHDT, CDR2 YNNKEL (reference sequence). This CDR3 region has 13 residues. Trimming took 1 base from V and 5 from J, leaving 9 bases between them. CDR3 coding DNA: TGTGCCAGCAGCCAAGGCCCCCAGAACGAGCAGTACTTC. Protein: CASSQGPQNEQYF.

The V gene is TRBV5-1, the J gene TRBJ2-7, with 11 bases identical to TRBD2. From germline, CDR1 is SGHRS and CDR2 YFSETQ. V lost 2 bases to trimming and J lost 7 bases; unmatched junction nucleotides: 5. CDR3 size: 14 residues. In nucleotides, the CDR3 is TGCGCCAGCAGCTTACTAGCGGGAGTAGGGGAGCAGTACTTC. Its protein product is CASSLLAGVGEQYF.

The chain employs TRBV3-1 (or the pseudogene TRBV3-2) and TRBJ2-6; TRBD1 matches at 7 bases. From germline, CDR1 is LGHDT and CDR2 YNNKEL (reference sequence). The CDR3 is made up of 19 amino acids. V lost 0 bases, J lost 2 bases, and 10 bases stayed unmatched. The CDR3 DNA follows: TGTGCCAGCAGCCAAGATCCCACAGGGGCGACCGCTGGGGCCAACGTCCTGACTTTC. Its protein product is CASSQDPTGATAGANVLTF.

The chain combines TRBV6-5 with TRBJ2-2, with TRBD2 identical over 9 bases. Germline CDR1 and CDR2: MNHEY and SVGAGI. This CDR3 is 14 amino acids long. Trimming took 11 bases from V and 6 from J; bases not matched to a gene: 10. The CDR3 loop reads CAAGNSGSPGELFF. CDR3 coding DNA: TGTGCCGCCGGTAATAGCGGGAGCCCCGGGGAGCTGTTTTTT.

This clone occurred a few times. J is TRBJ1-5 and V is TRBV30; 7 nucleotides match TRBD1. This CDR3 comprises 12 residues. Trimming cost V 5 bases and J 6 bases; bases outside gene matches: 4. CDR1 is GTSNPN, CDR2 SVGIG, per germline (reference sequence). CDR3 region: CAWDRDAQPQHF. The DNA for the CDR3 is TGTGCCTGGGACAGGGATGCTCAGCCCCAGCATTTT.

This sequence joins TRBV11-2 and TRBJ2-7; 8 nucleotides line up with TRBD1. V dropped 5 bases and J dropped 3; count of bases not matched to a gene: 12. The CDR3 has 16 amino acids. Germline values: CDR1 SGHAT, CDR2 FQNNGV. CDR3 sequence reads: CASSLDRGVGYYEQYF. DNA for the CDR3: TGTGCCAGCAGCCTCGACAGGGGTGTAGGCTACTACGAGCAGTACTTC. Drawing the rest from reference TRBV11-2 and TRBJ2-7, the complete variable domain is EAGVAQSPRYKIIEKRQSVAFWCNPISGHATLYWYQQILGQGPKLLIQFQNNGVVDDSQLPKDRFSAERLKGVDSTLKIQPAKLEDSAVYLCASSLDRGVGYYEQYFGPGTRLTVT.

The chain has TRBV30 and TRBJ1-1; 7 nucleotides align to TRBD1. The CDR3 spans 15 residues. In germline, CDR1 is GTSNPN, CDR2 SVGIG (reference sequence). After removal of 3 bases from V and 5 bases from J, the junction contained 12 bases not matched to a gene. The CDR3 DNA follows: TGTGCCTGGAGCCCCCCACAGGGGCTGGGGACTGAAGCTTTCTTT. This translates into CAWSPPQGLGTEAFF. Combining the CDR3 with reference TRBV30 and TRBJ1-1 gives the whole variable domain SQTIHQWPATLVQPVGSPLSLECTVEGTSNPNLYWYRQAAGRGLQLLFYSVGIGQISSEVPQNLSASRPQDRQFILSSKKLLLSDSGFYLCAWSPPQGLGTEAFFGQGTRLTVV.

The chain couples TRBV28 to TRBJ2-7, with D uncertain. V gave up 2 bases and J gave up 6 bases, with 2 bases separating them. CDR3 size: 10 residues. Germline CDR1 is MDHEN and CDR2 is SYDVKM. CDR3 loop: CASSLREQYF. The CDR3 region has the DNA TGTGCCAGCAGTTTACGCGAGCAGTACTTC.

CDR3 loop: CASSVSPGTPTRIEKLFF. CDR3 nucleotide sequence: TGTGCCAGCAGCGTGAGCCCCGGGACACCTACTCGTATTGAAAAACTGTTTTTT. The chain carries TRBV9 and TRBJ1-4; maybe TRBD1 (6 bases). From germline, CDR1 is SGDLS and CDR2 YYNGEE. V was cut by 2 bases and J by 7 bases, with 24 bases left in between. The CDR3 is made up of 18 amino acids.

A single count supports this clone. The chain couples TRBV5-1 to TRBJ1-2; D remains ambiguous. V shed 4 bases and J shed 2 bases, with 12 bases lying between them. Germline V lookup: CDR1 SGHRS, CDR2 YFSETQ. The CDR3 consists of 14 residues. CDR3 DNA sequence: TGCGCCAGCAGCCTCCCGGGTCCAAACTATGGCTACACCTTC. Protein product: CASSLPGPNYGYTF.

The chain recombines TRBV20-1 with TRBJ2-1; TRBD2 agrees at 8 bases. The CDR3 extends over 18 amino acids. Germline CDR1 DFQATT, CDR2 SNEGSKA (reference sequence). The junction had 16 bases not matched to a gene; V was cut back by 3 bases and J by 3 bases. The CDR3 is CSASPGTRPDFYYNEQFF. The CDR3 region has the DNA TGCAGTGCTAGTCCCGGGACTAGACCGGATTTTTACTACAATGAGCAGTTCTTC.

This clone came up once. The J gene is TRBJ1-5, the V gene TRBV30, with D perhaps TRBD1 (6 bases). Germline CDR1 and CDR2: GTSNPN and SVGIG (reference sequence). V was pared by 3 bases and J by 1 base, with 7 bases between. The CDR3 has 13 residues. CDR3 protein: CAWSRGSNQPQHF. CDR3 bases: TGTGCCTGGAGCAGGGGAAGCAATCAGCCCCAGCATTTT.

The J gene is TRBJ1-5, the V gene TRBV9; 11 nucleotides line up with TRBD1. CDR1 SGDLS and CDR2 YYNGEE come from the germline V gene. The CDR3 covers 15 residues. Trimming removed 0 bases from V and 6 bases from J; junction bases left unmatched: 2. CDR3 in amino acids: CASSVGGQGGQPQHF. The CDR3 coding sequence is TGTGCCAGCAGCGTAGGGGGACAGGGGGGTCAGCCCCAGCATTTT.

This clone was seen a single time. The V gene is TRBV7-2, the J gene TRBJ1-1; 8 bases line up with TRBD1. Trimming removed 5 bases from V and 5 bases from J; junction bases left unmatched: 10. This CDR3 has 15 residues. CDR1 is SGHTA and CDR2 is FQGNSA in the germline V gene. CDR3 region: CASSISGGSWTEAFF. The CDR3 nucleotides read TGTGCCAGCAGCATATCAGGGGGCTCATGGACTGAAGCTTTCTTT.

The chain has TRBV10-1 and TRBJ2-3; 14 bases match TRBD2. Germline CDR1 reads WNHNN; CDR2 reads SYGVQD (reference sequence). This CDR3 comprises 16 residues. Losses at the gene ends were 5 bases for V and 1 base for J; bases not matched to a gene: 2. The DNA of the CDR3 is TGCGCCAGCAGTCCGGGACTAGCGGGGGGCACAGATACGCAGTATTTT. Translated: CASSPGLAGGTDTQYF.